A selection of T cell receptor beta chains follows, all from one sample in a study of OX40 agonist ivuxolimab in advanced cancers. Method: immunoSEQ multiplex PCR; TCRdb's copy keeps in-frame clones and lacks some. This sample has tens of thousands of clones; approximately 81% occur once, and the top ten carry 1% to 1.3%. This specimen was CD4+ or CD8+ T cells sorted from blood, taken in a trial of the OX40 agonist ivuxolimab. The receptors stem from an adult with an advanced solid tumor such as melanoma, head and neck, liver or kidney cancer. Each CDR3 is given with its conserved first and last residue. D genes are given only for firm matches. For some rows the clone size is stated as once, few or many, or as a class when expanded; others skip it.

d_gene | len | j_gene | v_gene | abundance | CDR3aa | CDR3nt
. | 14 | TRBJ2-2 | TRBV4-3 | . | CASSLGHHTGELFF | TGCGCCAGCAGCCTAGGACATCACACCGGGGAGCTGTTTTTT
. | 14 | TRBJ1-5 | TRBV6-5 | . | CASTPGEGSKPQHF | TGTGCCAGCACCCCGGGGGAGGGGAGCAAGCCCCAGCATTTT
. | 14 | TRBJ2-3 | TRBV7-2 | . | CASSLNSGFDTQYF | TGTGCCAGCAGCCTTAATTCAGGGTTCGATACGCAGTATTTT
TRBD2 | 18 | TRBJ2-3 | TRBV11-3 | . | CASSPAGLAGGQGDTQYF | TGTGCCAGCAGCCCTGCGGGACTAGCGGGGGGCCAGGGAGATACGCAGTATTTT
. | 13 | TRBJ1-1 | TRBV7-3 | . | CASSQEANTEAFF | TGTGCCAGCAGCCAAGAGGCCAACACTGAAGCTTTCTTT
. | 15 | TRBJ1-2 | TRBV18 | . | CASSPPWGMSQGYTF | TGTGCCAGCTCACCACCGTGGGGGATGTCTCAGGGCTACACCTTC
TRBD2 | 17 | TRBJ2-1 | TRBV19 | . | CASSTPLTSGGYNEQFF | TGTGCCAGTAGTACCCCCTTAACTAGCGGGGGATACAATGAGCAGTTCTTC
. | 15 | TRBJ2-5 | TRBV11-2 | few | CASSSRQVGRETQYF | TGTGCCAGCAGCTCAAGACAGGTGGGTCGGGAGACCCAGTACTTC
. | 15 | TRBJ2-6 | TRBV7-2 | few | CASSLYGPGANVLTF | TGTGCCAGCAGCTTATATGGACCTGGGGCCAACGTCCTGACTTTC
TRBD1 | 14 | TRBJ1-5 | TRBV19 | once | CASSIGQGGQPQHF | TGTGCCAGTAGTATAGGCCAGGGGGGCCAGCCCCAGCATTTT
. | 18 | TRBJ1-1 | TRBV5-6 | . | CASSAPGAWGRLDTEAFF | TGTGCCAGCAGTGCCCCGGGGGCATGGGGCAGGTTGGACACTGAAGCTTTCTTT
. | 14 | TRBJ1-5 | TRBV7-2 | . | CASSLAGGDQPQHF | TGTGCCAGCAGCTTAGCGGGGGGAGATCAGCCCCAGCATTTT
TRBD2 | 14 | TRBJ2-5 | TRBV10-3 | . | CAIARGGQQETQYF | TGTGCCATCGCCCGGGGGGGGCAACAAGAGACCCAGTACTTC
. | 13 | TRBJ1-4 | TRBV30 | . | CAWSGERGEKLFF | TGTGCCTGGAGTGGGGAAAGGGGTGAAAAACTGTTTTTT
TRBD1 | 15 | TRBJ1-4 | TRBV4-3 | . | CASSQGQGAGEKLFF | TGCGCCAGCAGCCAGGGACAGGGGGCAGGGGAAAAACTGTTTTTT
. | 12 | TRBJ2-5 | TRBV6-1 | . | CASSESWETQYF | TGTGCCAGCAGTGAATCTTGGGAGACCCAGTACTTC
. | 14 | TRBJ1-1 | TRBV18 | . | CASSGVGRNTEAFF | TGTGCCAGCTCAGGGGTCGGCAGAAACACTGAAGCTTTCTTT
. | 17 | TRBJ1-4 | TRBV4-3 | . | CASSQDLGGQANEKLFF | TGCGCCAGCAGCCAAGATCTCGGGGGGCAGGCTAATGAAAAACTGTTTTTT
TRBD1 | 14 | TRBJ2-7 | TRBV5-1 | . | CASSITRTGAEQYF | TGCGCCAGCAGCATAACTCGGACAGGGGCGGAGCAGTACTTC
. | 12 | TRBJ1-2 | TRBV21-1 | . | CASSKWLAGYTF | TGTGCCAGCAGCAAGTGGTTAGCTGGCTACACCTTC
. | 13 | TRBJ2-5 | TRBV7-6 | . | CASSFSSEETQYF | TGTGCCAGCAGCTTTTCTAGCGAAGAGACCCAGTACTTC
. | 13 | TRBJ2-3 | TRBV25-1 | . | CASSESGSDTQYF | TGTGCCAGCAGTGAATCGGGGTCAGATACGCAGTATTTT
. | 13 | TRBJ1-1 | TRBV11-1 | . | CASSFTGNIEAFF | TGTGCCAGCAGCTTTACAGGTAACATTGAAGCTTTCTTT
. | 14 | TRBJ2-7 | TRBV18 | . | CASSPGEGSYEQYF | TGTGCCAGCTCCCCAGGGGAAGGCTCCTACGAGCAGTACTTC
. | 16 | TRBJ1-6 | TRBV5-5 | . | CASRDEGGSYNSPLHF | TGTGCCAGCAGGGACGAAGGGGGCTCCTATAATTCACCCCTCCACTTT